This entry lists 32 T cell receptor beta chains sequenced from one sample in a study of regulatory T cells in long-lasting Graves disease. Sequencing libraries for TCR beta were prepared with iRepertoire HTBI primers and Arm-PCR of CDR3 regions. TCRdb reanalysed the multiplex PCR reads using MiXCR and keeps one entry per CDR3 protein. The sample has fewer than 650,000 distinct CDR3 sequences, about 15% seen once. Time point: newly diagnosed GD, antithyroid drugs for less than 3 months. After RNA was extracted from PBMCs, the TCR library was made from it. The same data also went into a second study, on T cells in Graves' hyperthyroidism and ophthalmopathy.

This sample comprised peripheral blood mononuclear cells (PBMCs), obtained at new diagnosis, from a patient treated with antithyroid drugs. These receptors were taken from a woman in her twenties or thirties with Graves disease.

This clonotype was seen a handful of times. The gene calls are TRBV5-1 and TRBJ1-5, with a weak D call TRBD1 (6 bases). V was trimmed by 1 base and J by 16 bases, leaving 24 bases between them. The CDR3 has 15 amino acids. CDR1 is SGHRS and CDR2 is YFSETQ in the germline V gene. The CDR3 loop reads CASSLNPGAAVLQHF. CDR3 coding DNA: TGCGCCAGCAGCTTGAACCCAGGGGCGGCGGTCTTACAACATTTT.

The table lists this clonotype with a few counts. The chain employs TRBV5-1 and TRBJ2-5; D is perhaps TRBD1 (5 bases). V lost 0 bases, J lost 4 bases, and 13 bases lay in between. The germline CDR1 and CDR2 sequences are SGHRS and YFSETQ. The CDR3 contains 15 residues. The CDR3 DNA reads as TGCGCCAGCAGCTTGGTGGCAGGGTTTAGAGAGACCCAGTACTTC. Amino acids: CASSLVAGFRETQYF.

This chain links TRBV28 with TRBJ2-7, with a weak D call TRBD2 (5 bases). The germline V gene encodes CDR1 MDHEN and CDR2 SYDVKM. This CDR3 has 14 amino acids. V was cut by 6 bases and J by 4 bases, with 16 bases left in between. This CDR3 reads CASRATLDQYEQYF. In DNA form, the CDR3 reads TGTGCCAGCAGGGCAACACTAGACCAATACGAGCAGTACTTC.

V and J are TRBV6-1 and TRBJ2-7; D could derive from TRBD1 or TRBD2 (5 bases each). V was clipped by 6 bases and J by 7 bases, with 22 bases between them. This CDR3 is 15 amino acids long. Germline CDR1 is MNHNS and CDR2 is SASEGT. CDR3 sequence (DNA): TGTGCCAGCAGAAATTCCAGGGACCCCACATGGGAGCAGTACTTC. Its translation is CASRNSRDPTWEQYF.

This clonotype was counted ten times or more. V usage is TRBV11-2 and J usage is TRBJ1-1, with TRBD1 matching over 7 bases. CDR1 and CDR2 (germline): SGHAT, FQNNGV. The CDR3 contains 16 residues. V trimming: 5 bases; J trimming: 6 bases; junction bases outside the gene matches: 15. The CDR3 nucleotides read TGTGCCAGCAGCCAAGAGACAGGGTACTCCTCCCCTGAAGCTTTCTTT. Translation gives CASSQETGYSSPEAFF.

The J gene is TRBJ2-5, the V gene TRBV24-1; D is ambiguous. CDR3 length equals 13 residues. Deletions cut 3 bases from V and 5 bases from J, with 9 bases between. Looked up from germline, CDR1 is KGHDR and CDR2 is SFDVKD. The chain's CDR3 is CATSDPKRETQYF. The CDR3 coding sequence is TGTGCCACCAGTGATCCAAAGAGGGAGACCCAGTACTTC.

This clonotype showed up just a few times. The V gene is TRBV24-1, the J gene TRBJ2-1; D gene unclear. This CDR3 is 13 amino acids long. The V and J ends lost 3 bases and 8 bases respectively, with 10 bases between them. Germline V CDR1 and CDR2: KGHDR, SFDVKD. CDR3 sequence reads: CATSDPPYDEQFF. The CDR3 coding sequence is TGTGCCACCAGTGATCCTCCGTACGATGAGCAGTTCTTC.

The sample holds a few counts of this clonotype. The chain has TRBV30 and TRBJ2-2; D is uncertain. V lost 2 bases to trimming and J lost 8 bases, with 12 bases between them. Looked up from germline, CDR1 is GTSNPN and CDR2 is SVGIG (reference sequence). The length of the CDR3 is 13 residues. CDR3 nucleotide sequence: TGTGCCTGGAGTATTCTGGTCGAGGGGGAGCTGTTTTTT. It encodes CAWSILVEGELFF. Supplemented by reference TRBV30 and TRBJ2-2, the full variable domain reads SQTIHQWPATLVQPVGSPLSLECTVEGTSNPNLYWYRQAAGRGLQLLFYSVGIGQISSEVPQNLSASRPQDRQFILSSKKLLLSDSGFYLCAWSILVEGELFFGEGSRLTVL.

Turning to this clonotype: Lacking the conserved final phenylalanine or tryptophan, this CDR3 likely reflects a read error. The V gene is TRBV5-6, the J gene TRBJ2-1, with 8 bases lining up with TRBD2. CDR3 length: 15 residues. Germline V CDR1 and CDR2: SGHDT, YYEEEE. Trimming removed 4 bases from V and 4 bases from J; junction bases left unmatched: 7. In DNA form, the CDR3 reads TGTGCCAGCAGCCTAGCGGGCTCCTATTACAATGAGCAGTTCCTC. Amino acid sequence: CASSLAGSYYNEQFL.

The chain joins TRBV4-2 to TRBJ1-4, with TRBD1 as a possible D gene (5 bases). This CDR3 is built from 14 residues. Germline V gives CDR1 LGHNA, CDR2 YNFKEQ. The V end was cut by 6 bases, the J end by 5 bases, with 13 bases between. CDR3 sequence: CASRPGTANEKLFF. The CDR3 region has the DNA TGTGCCAGCAGACCCGGGACCGCCAATGAAAAACTGTTTTTT.

This clonotype was seen many times. The V call is TRBV27, the J call TRBJ2-5, with unresolved D. Between the trimmed V and J ends, which lost 0 bases and 5 bases, there was a span of 13 bases. This CDR3 contains 15 residues. In germline, CDR1 is MNHEY, CDR2 SMNVEV (reference sequence). The CDR3 region is CASSLSASSKETQYF. The CDR3 region has the DNA TGTGCCAGCAGTTTATCGGCTAGTTCTAAGGAGACCCAGTACTTC.

The sample holds many counts of this clonotype. The chain links TRBV5-6 to TRBJ2-1; D uncertain. The germline V gene has CDR1 SGHDT and CDR2 YYEEEE. This CDR3 spans 15 amino acids. V gave up 2 bases and J gave up 6 bases, with 15 bases separating them. The CDR3 reads CASSFGVLISNEQFF. CDR3 sequence (DNA): TGTGCCAGCAGCTTTGGCGTTTTGATCTCCAATGAGCAGTTCTTC.

This clonotype was observed at least ten times. The chain links TRBV20-1 to TRBJ2-2, with 9 bases that match TRBD2. Germline V CDR1 and CDR2: DFQATT, SNEGSKA (reference sequence). V was clipped by 2 bases and J by 4 bases; unmatched bases: 2. The CDR3 consists of 14 residues. CDR3 region: CSARRREGTGELFF. The CDR3 coding sequence is TGCAGTGCTAGAAGGCGGGAGGGCACCGGGGAGCTGTTTTTT.

Turning to this clonotype: A much larger clone lies a single base off, so this may be a read error. The chain couples TRBV5-8 to TRBJ1-1; D is unclear. This CDR3 is 14 amino acids long. From germline, CDR1 is SGHTS and CDR2 YDEGEE. The CDR3 sequence is CVSSFINRNTEAFF. For the CDR3, the DNA is TGTGTCAGCAGCTTTATCAACAGGAACACTGAAGCTTTCTTT. Based on the CDR3 plus reference TRBV5-8 and TRBJ1-1, the full variable domain is EAGVTQSPTHLIKTRGQQATLRCSPISGHTSVYWYQQALGLGLQFLLWYDEGEERNRGNFPPRFSGRQFPNYSSELNVNALELEDSALYLCVSSFINRNTEAFFGQGTRLTVV.

This clonotype was seen a handful of times. The V and J genes are TRBV4-1 and TRBJ1-6, with D possibly matching TRBD1 (5 bases). Germline CDR1 is MGHRA and CDR2 is YSYEKL. There are 16 residues in the CDR3. V lost 6 bases and J lost 0, with 12 bases in between. Here the CDR3 reads CASRPGRLSYNSPLHF. The CDR3 coding sequence is TGCGCCAGCAGGCCGGGACGTCTCTCCTATAATTCACCCCTCCACTTT.

Notes on this clonotype: At one of its ends the junction is not consistent with the germline gene, which may arise from a read error. V is TRBV10-2 and J is TRBJ1-1; D not resolved. Germline CDR1 and CDR2: WSHSY and SAAADI. The CDR3 is 14 amino acids. In nucleotides, the CDR3 is TGCGTCAGCAGTGAGGACCGAGGTAGGACTGAAGCTTTCTTT. Encoded protein: CVSSEDRGRTEAFF.

The genes are TRBV7-3 and TRBJ2-7; D is tentatively TRBD1 or TRBD2 (5 bases each). Germline CDR1 reads SGHTA; CDR2 reads FQGTGA. There are 15 residues in the CDR3. The ends were cut back, 4 bases at V and 4 bases at J, with 17 bases in the middle. The CDR3 region is CASSSQPGRKYEQYF. In nucleotides, the CDR3 is TGTGCCAGCAGCTCCCAACCGGGACGAAAATACGAGCAGTACTTC.

The count of this clonotype is one. This chain connects TRBV24-1 to TRBJ2-3; 8 nucleotides match TRBD1. The CDR3 has 13 residues. The germline gives CDR1 KGHDR, CDR2 SFDVKD. Trimming took 9 bases from V and 9 from J; bases not matched to a gene: 10. CDR3 loop: CATGQGQFITQYF. The CDR3 bases are TGTGCCACCGGACAGGGCCAATTCATCACGCAGTATTTT.

This chain joins TRBV5-1 and TRBJ1-4; 9 nucleotides align to TRBD1. The V gene's germline CDR1 is SGHRS and CDR2 YFSETQ. The V gene end was trimmed by 4 bases and the J gene end by 5 bases; junction bases not matched to a gene: 9. This CDR3 is built from 16 residues. The CDR3 is CASSVNTGTGNEKLFF. Written as DNA, the CDR3 is TGCGCCAGCAGCGTAAATACCGGGACAGGGAATGAAAAACTGTTTTTT.

In this sample, this clonotype turned up a few times. The chain joins TRBV20-1 to TRBJ2-3, with TRBD2 matching over 8 bases. Trimming removed 6 bases from V and 1 base from J; junction bases left unmatched: 9. CDR3 length: 15 residues. From germline, CDR1 is DFQATT and CDR2 SNEGSKA (reference sequence). The CDR3 spells CSAYKPGRGTDTQYF. DNA for the CDR3: TGCAGTGCCTACAAGCCCGGGAGGGGCACAGATACGCAGTATTTT.

This chain links TRBV20-1 with TRBJ1-2; TRBD1 might be the D (5 bases). Germline CDR1 reads DFQATT; CDR2 reads SNEGSKA (reference sequence). The germline V and J ends were trimmed by 2 bases and 3 bases, with 13 bases remaining between them. The length of the CDR3 is 14 residues. CDR3 loop: CSARIRDLDYGYTF. The CDR3, as DNA: TGCAGTGCTAGAATCAGGGATCTGGACTATGGCTACACCTTC.

This clonotype was seen only once. This chain connects TRBV10-3 to TRBJ2-3; D is possibly TRBD1 (5 bases). The CDR3 runs 17 residues. Between the trimmed V and J ends, which lost 8 bases and 4 bases, there was a span of 25 bases. Per germline, CDR1 ENHRY and CDR2 SYGVKD. The chain's CDR3 is CAIGAGLGPDEADTQYF. The CDR3 DNA follows: TGTGCCATCGGAGCTGGCCTGGGGCCAGATGAGGCAGATACGCAGTATTTT.

This clonotype turned up a few times. This chain uses TRBV12-3 or TRBV12-4 with TRBJ2-1; D is unresolved. This CDR3 is 13 amino acids long. Between the trimmed V and J ends, which lost 6 bases and 7 bases, there was a span of 13 bases. The CDR3 reads CASSQKGNNEQFF. CDR3 sequence (DNA): TGTGCCAGCAGCCAAAAGGGCAATAATGAGCAGTTCTTC.

This clonotype was detected many times. V usage is TRBV12-3 or TRBV12-4 and J usage is TRBJ2-7, with 14 nucleotides matching TRBD2. The junction had 15 bases not matched to a gene; V was cut back by 6 bases and J by 8 bases. The CDR3 loop spans 17 amino acids. CDR3 sequence (DNA): TGTGCCAGCAGCCTTGCCGGGACTAGCGGGAGTTCAGGGAAGCAGTACTTC. Protein: CASSLAGTSGSSGKQYF.

This clonotype has only a few counts. CDR3 nucleotides: TGTGCCAGCAGTTACGCCCCGACCCCGGCAGAGCAGTTCTTC. It translates to CASSYAPTPAEQFF. J is TRBJ2-1 and V is TRBV6-2 or TRBV6-3; D remains unclear. Germline V CDR1 and CDR2: MNHEY, SVGEGT. This CDR3 is built from 14 residues. Trimming left V 2 bases short and J 10 bases short, with 15 bases between.

The table lists this clonotype with many counts. The chain employs TRBV28 and TRBJ1-5, with D possibly being TRBD1 (5 bases). With 10 bases removed from V and 0 bases from J, the gap between germline ends came to 16 bases. CDR3 length: 15 amino acids. Germline values: CDR1 MDHEN, CDR2 SYDVKM. CDR3 in DNA: TGTGCCACCGGGACCGTCGATTATAGCAATCAGCCCCAGCATTTT. Protein product: CATGTVDYSNQPQHF.

This clonotype occurred a few times. Written as DNA, the CDR3 is TGCAGTGGTGAGGGGGTGGAAAGCACAGATACGCAGTATTTT. This gives the protein CSGEGVESTDTQYF. The genes are TRBV20-1 and TRBJ2-3, with a possible D match to TRBD1 (6 bases). The CDR3 sequence is 14 residues long. Germline V lookup: CDR1 DFQATT, CDR2 SNEGSKA (reference sequence). Trimming cost V 7 bases and J 0 bases, with 14 bases left between them.

This chain links TRBV20-1 with TRBJ2-3, with 10 bases lining up with TRBD2. The CDR3 is 21 residues long. Germline V gene sequence: CDR1 DFQATT, CDR2 SNEGSKA (reference sequence). V was clipped by 2 bases and J by 0 bases; unmatched bases: 20. The CDR3 loop reads CSARKKPHGTSDSPSTDTQYF. The CDR3 nucleotides read TGCAGTGCTAGAAAGAAACCCCACGGGACTAGCGACTCCCCTAGCACAGATACGCAGTATTTT.

This clonotype was detected many times. This chain connects TRBV6-5 to TRBJ2-7, with 8 bases fitting TRBD2. The CDR3 sequence is 14 residues long. Germline CDR1 and CDR2: MNHEY and SVGAGI. V lost 2 bases, J lost 2 bases, and 2 bases stayed unmatched. The CDR3 DNA is TGTGCCAGCAGTTACGGCGGGGGGACCTACGAGCAGTACTTC. It yields the protein CASSYGGGTYEQYF.

Regarding this clonotype: Only one base separates this from a far larger clonotype, so it likely reflects a read error. The chain employs TRBV28 and TRBJ2-7; 7 bases map to TRBD2. Losses at the gene ends were 1 base for V and 5 bases for J; bases not matched to a gene: 8. The CDR3 is 15 amino acids. Per the germline V gene, CDR1 is MDHEN and CDR2 is SYDVKM. CDR3 loop: CASSLSTSEENEQYF. CDR3 DNA sequence: TGTGCCAGCAGTTTATCTACTAGCGAGGAGAACGAGCAGTACTTC.

Many counts were recorded for this clonotype. The chain is built from TRBV11-2 and TRBJ2-3; D gene uncertain. The CDR3 consists of 12 residues. Trimming cost V 7 bases and J 0 bases, with 5 bases left between them. CDR1 SGHAT and CDR2 FQNNGV come from the germline V gene. In DNA form, the CDR3 reads TGTGCCAGCACCAAGAGCACAGATACGCAGTATTTT. Encoded protein: CASTKSTDTQYF. The full variable domain, its missing parts supplied by reference TRBV11-2 and TRBJ2-3, is EAGVAQSPRYKIIEKRQSVAFWCNPISGHATLYWYQQILGQGPKLLIQFQNNGVVDDSQLPKDRFSAERLKGVDSTLKIQPAKLEDSAVYLCASTKSTDTQYFGPGTRLTVL.

With respect to this clonotype: The junction departs from the called germline gene at one end, perhaps through a read error. The V gene is TRBV5-4, the J gene TRBJ1-1; TRBD1 is a possible D gene (6 bases). The V gene's germline CDR1 is SGHNT and CDR2 YYREEE (reference sequence). The CDR3 runs 15 residues. This CDR3 is CASSRKDRPNAEAFF. The CDR3 region has the DNA TGTGCCAGCAGCAGAAAGGACAGACCGAACGCTGAAGCTTTCTTT.